Presented here are 2 T cell receptor beta chains from one specimen sequenced in a study of cytomegalovirus exposure and HLA in healthy donors. Profiling relied on immunoSEQ multiplex PCR, and the TCRdb table lists in-frame clones only, not all of them. The sample includes about 160,000 clones, roughly 89% seen only once; the top ten take around 2.7%. Sequenced: PBMCs. The receptor set was obtained from a woman aged 18-35 years in good health and CMV-seropositive.

This sequence joins TRBV11-2 and TRBJ2-1; 11 bases line up with TRBD2. Per the germline V gene, CDR1 is SGHAT and CDR2 is FQNNGV. With V trimmed by 2 bases and J by 4 bases, 13 bases remained unmatched. CDR3 size: 19 residues. The CDR3 loop is CASSLQGSGGARYYNEQFF. The CDR3 bases are TGTGCCAGCAGCTTACAGGGTAGCGGGGGGGCCCGGTATTACAATGAGCAGTTCTTC.

The genes are TRBV14 and TRBJ1-6, with no clear D. Germline CDR1 SGHDN, CDR2 FVKESK. The CDR3 is 15 amino acids. With 4 bases removed from V and 5 bases from J, the gap between germline ends came to 12 bases. This chain's CDR3 is CASSPQRANNSPLHF. For the CDR3, the DNA is TGTGCCAGCAGCCCCCAGCGGGCCAATAATTCACCCCTCCACTTT.